This entry is about one TCR beta chain. Its antigen is currently unknown. Trimming cost V 4 bases and J 10 bases, with 14 bases left between them. CDR3 length: 13 amino acids. The V gene's germline CDR1 is LGHNT and CDR2 FRNRAP. This record comes from a study of blood T cells in healthy people across ages. The second PCR ran about 6 to 11 cycles with a sample-barcoded 5' primer and J-beta primers. MiXCR, run by TCRdb on the 5' RACE reads, gives a single entry per CDR3 protein. This table holds over a million distinct CDR3 sequences, over 35% found once. Study-level findings and limits: Donor CMV status was unknown, possibly confounding expanded clonotype changes. Greater diversity and more naive CD4+ cells were seen in long-lived donors than in aged donors.

The chain couples TRBV12-5 to TRBJ2-1; D perhaps matches TRBD2 (5 bases). The TCR originated in a woman between 55 and 75 years old in good health. Sequencing was performed on blood. CDR3 nucleotide sequence: TGTGCTAGTGGTTCGGTAAGCGGTTTAGAGCAGTTCTTC. The encoded protein is CASGSVSGLEQFF.